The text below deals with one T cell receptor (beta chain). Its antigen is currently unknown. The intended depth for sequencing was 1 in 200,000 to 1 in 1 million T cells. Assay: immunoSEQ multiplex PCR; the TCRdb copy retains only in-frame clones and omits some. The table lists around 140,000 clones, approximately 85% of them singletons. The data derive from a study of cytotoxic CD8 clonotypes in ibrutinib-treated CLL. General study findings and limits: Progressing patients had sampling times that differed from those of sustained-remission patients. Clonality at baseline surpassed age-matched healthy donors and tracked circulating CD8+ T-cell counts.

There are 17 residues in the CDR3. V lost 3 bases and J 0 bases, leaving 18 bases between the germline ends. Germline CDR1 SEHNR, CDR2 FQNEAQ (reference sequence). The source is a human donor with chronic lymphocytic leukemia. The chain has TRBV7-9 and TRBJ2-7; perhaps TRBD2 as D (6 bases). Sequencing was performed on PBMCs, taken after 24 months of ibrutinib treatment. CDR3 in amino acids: CASSFGTGKRGSYEQYF. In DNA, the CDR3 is TGTGCCAGCAGCTTCGGGACTGGGAAACGCGGCTCCTACGAGCAGTACTTC.